A selection of T cell receptor beta chains follows, all from one sample in a study of cytomegalovirus exposure and HLA in healthy donors. TCRdb's table, derived via immunoSEQ multiplex PCR, lists solely in-frame clones and lacks some. The sample records about 170,000 clones, approximately 70% being singletons. What was sequenced was PBMCs. The receptors come from a young woman in good health and CMV-seropositive. CDR3s include the opening cysteine and the closing phenylalanine or tryptophan. A D gene is named only where the DNA matches it firmly. Only some rows state a clone size, as once, few, many or a class for expanded clones.

V gene	CDR3 length	D gene	J gene	clone size	CDR3 DNA	CDR3 protein
TRBV7-9	12	-	TRBJ1-1	few	TGTTCCAGCAGCTTAGTGGGCGGGTACGCTTTCTTT	CSSSLVGGYAFF
TRBV7-2	15	TRBD2	TRBJ2-5	few	TGTGCCAGCAGCTTGGAGACTAGCGGGGTGGAGACCCAGTACTTC	CASSLETSGVETQYF
TRBV6-5	15	TRBD1	TRBJ2-7	-	TGTGCCAGCAGACCGGGACAGGGGACCTCCTACGAGCAGTACTTC	CASRPGQGTSYEQYF
TRBV5-1	16	TRBD2	TRBJ2-1	-	TGCGCCAGCAGCTTGGCAGCGGGGGGCCCATCCCCGCAGCAGTTCTTC	CASSLAAGGPSPQQFF
TRBV4-3	15	TRBD1	TRBJ1-6	few	TGCGCCAGCAGCCCCCAGGGGACAGCAGAAACACCCCTCCACTTT	CASSPQGTAETPLHF
TRBV6-1	13	-	TRBJ2-3	-	TGTGCCAGCAAGTTAGTCGTAGAAGATACGCAGTATTTT	CASKLVVEDTQYF
TRBV19	16	TRBD2	TRBJ2-2	-	TGTGCCAGTAGTCCGGGACTAGCGGAGAACACCGGGGAGCTGTTTTTT	CASSPGLAENTGELFF
TRBV5-1	13	-	TRBJ2-7	few	TGCGCCAGCAGCTTAAATACAGACTACGAGCAGTACTTC	CASSLNTDYEQYF
TRBV25-1	15	-	TRBJ2-2	once	TGTGCCAGCAGTGGACAGGGACTTCCCGCCGGGGAGCTGTTTTTT	CASSGQGLPAGELFF
TRBV5-1	13	TRBD1	TRBJ1-2	-	TGCGCCAGCAGCTTGGGACAGGGGGTGGACTACACCTTC	CASSLGQGVDYTF
TRBV4-3	15	-	TRBJ1-1	-	TGCGCCAGCAGCCCGGGTCTCCGGTTGAACACTGAAGCTTTCTTT	CASSPGLRLNTEAFF
TRBV4-3	15	-	TRBJ1-3	-	TGCGCCAGCAGCCAGATGGGGGGGAGAGGAAACACCATATATTTT	CASSQMGGRGNTIYF
TRBV9	14	-	TRBJ2-3	-	TGTGCCAGCAGCCCGCTAAGATCCCCAGATACGCAGTATTTT	CASSPLRSPDTQYF
TRBV9	16	TRBD2	TRBJ2-1	-	TGTGCCAGCAGCGTGAGACTAGCGGGGACTCACAATGAGCAGTTCTTC	CASSVRLAGTHNEQFF
TRBV4-2	17	TRBD1	TRBJ1-6	few	TGTGCCAGCAGCCAAGAGGGAGAGACAGGGTATAATTCACCCCTCCACTTT	CASSQEGETGYNSPLHF
TRBV7-9	14	TRBD1	TRBJ1-1	-	TGTGCCAGCAGCTTAGCGCCAGGGGGCACTGAAGCTTTCTTT	CASSLAPGGTEAFF
TRBV7-8	16	TRBD1	TRBJ2-7	-	TGTGCCAGCAGGGAACTGTACGGGACAGGGGTCGACGAGCAGTACTTC	CASRELYGTGVDEQYF
TRBV5-6	12	-	TRBJ2-7	few	TGTGCCAGCAGCTTGGGGGCGCTAATGGAAAGCTTC	CASSLGALMESF
TRBV30	14	TRBD1	TRBJ2-7	-	TGTGCCTGGAGTGTCCGACAGGGGATAAACGAGCAGTACTTC	CAWSVRQGINEQYF
TRBV7-9	19	TRBD1	TRBJ2-7	-	TGTGCCAGCAGCGCTTACAGGGGGCTCACGGTGGTAGCGGCCTACGAGCAGTACTTC	CASSAYRGLTVVAAYEQYF
TRBV4-1	15	-	TRBJ1-5	-	TGCGCCAGCAGCCAAGGGCGGGGGCCCAATCAGCCCCAGCATTTT	CASSQGRGPNQPQHF
TRBV9	16	-	TRBJ2-5	once	TGTGCCAGCAGCGTATACGACGGAGCGGGCCAAGAGACCCAGTACTTC	CASSVYDGAGQETQYF
TRBV5-7	14	-	TRBJ1-3	-	TGTGCCAGCAGCTTGCTGACGGGGGGAAACACCATATATTTT	CASSLLTGGNTIYF
TRBV6-5	13	TRBD1	TRBJ2-4	-	TGTGCCAGCAGTTCGGGTTTAGGGACAGGGACATACTTC	CASSSGLGTGTYF
TRBV6-4	14	TRBD2	TRBJ2-1	-	TGTGCCAGCAGTGAAGAGACTAGCGCCAATGAGCAGTTCTTC	CASSEETSANEQFF
TRBV7-9	12	-	TRBJ1-6	once	TGTGCCAGCAGCCCCGGGGTCTCACCCCTCCACTTT	CASSPGVSPLHF
TRBV2	12	-	TRBJ1-1	few	TGTGCCGGGGGGGGGTTCAACACTGAAGCTTTCTTT	CAGGGFNTEAFF
TRBV6-1	14	TRBD2	TRBJ2-5	-	TGTGCCAGCGCCCCCGGGGGGGGAATGGAGACCCAGTACTTC	CASAPGGGMETQYF
TRBV7-9	11	-	TRBJ2-5	-	TGTGCCAGCAGCCAAGGTCCGGAGCAGTACTTC	CASSQGPEQYF
TRBV4-3	14	TRBD1	TRBJ1-1	-	TGCGCCAGCAGCCAAGACCCGGGACAGGGCCGGGCTTTCTTT	CASSQDPGQGRAFF
TRBV27	13	TRBD1	TRBJ1-1	-	TGTGCCAGCAGACCTGGACAGGCTGGTGAAGCTTTCTTT	CASRPGQAGEAFF